Sequencing of this TCR beta chain was carried out in a study of blood T cell repertoires in COVID-19. Study background: The origin of the acute and convalescent COVID-19 samples was the United States, Italy and Spain. From T cells, B-cell-depleted T cells, or PBMCs came the material, which was cDNA or gDNA.

Authors' processing steps: Reference gene primer amplification in the assay estimated nucleated cell counts. The method was immunoSEQ multiplex PCR; TCRdb's version includes in-frame clones alone and lacks a portion of them. V, J and clone size reflect that table, while D and trimming were determined from the DNA. The data contain about 320,000 clones, more than 90% of them singletons. Clinical history reported by participants formed the basis on which cohorts were assigned. Losses at the gene ends were 2 bases for V and 4 bases for J; bases not matched to a gene: 10. This CDR3 has 18 amino acids. Germline-derived CDR1 and CDR2 are SGHVS and FNYEAQ.

Material: PBMCs or T cells enriched from blood (not recorded which). This clonotype was sampled from a woman aged 25-40 years who had been exposed to COVID-19. The chain has TRBV7-6 and TRBJ2-3; 12 bases align to TRBD2. CDR3 in DNA: TGTGCCAGCAGCTTATCGCGTCTAGCGGGGGGGCGCGCAGATACGCAGTATTTT. Translated: CASSLSRLAGGRADTQYF.